The 22 T cell receptor beta chains below all came from one sample that was sequenced in a study of vaccination and CD4 T cells after COVID-19 (dated by TCRdb to between 2022 and 2023). No cognate antigen is known for these TCRs. The method was PCR. Sequencing used an Illumina iSeq 100. DNA from cultured CD4+ T cells underwent TCR sequencing with the Oncomine TCR Beta short-read assay at the Johns Hopkins FTIC core. In-frame beta chains were kept once TCRdb had trimmed the public reads at Q25 with fastp and called clones with MiXCR. Rows with one shared CDR3 protein collapse into an entry with the most common genes and DNA. This sample holds 17,000 or so distinct CDR3 sequences; around half were observed only once. The ten largest clonotypes hold 13% of the sample. This specimen's time point label, interpreted: late sampling 161 to 241 days after vaccination in a few convalescent patients. The sample's treatment or condition label is to be understood as: roughly 10-day PBMC culture with coronavirus spike peptide pools or control peptides (ViraFEST assay).

The material sequenced was CD4+ T cells from blood, cultured in vitro, taken about 7 months after SARS-CoV-2 vaccination. All receptors derive from a human donor who had recovered from COVID-19.

This chain uses TRBV30 with TRBJ2-3, with 7 bases that match TRBD1. The CDR3 is made up of 13 amino acids. The V gene end was trimmed by 5 bases and the J gene end by 4 bases; junction bases not matched to a gene: 6. Germline V gene lookup returns CDR1 GTSNPN and CDR2 SVGIG (reference sequence). CDR3 sequence: CAWGRGNADTQYF. CDR3 nucleotides: TGTGCCTGGGGCAGGGGGAATGCAGATACGCAGTATTTT.

The rearrangement uses TRBV11-2 and TRBJ2-5; maybe TRBD2 (5 bases). Germline V gives CDR1 SGHAT, CDR2 FQNNGV. V was cut by 10 bases and J by 2 bases, with 11 bases left in between. The CDR3 is made up of 12 amino acids. The CDR3: CATRREQETQYF. CDR3 DNA: TGTGCCACACGCCGGGAACAAGAGACCCAGTACTTC.

The chain combines TRBV20-1 with TRBJ2-5; 7 nucleotides align to TRBD2. Germline trimming cut 3 bases from V and 5 bases from J; bases unmatched to any gene: 3. CDR1 is DFQATT, CDR2 SNEGSKA, per germline (reference sequence). The CDR3 consists of 12 residues. The CDR3 spells CSASGRRETQYF. In DNA form, the CDR3 reads TGCAGTGCTAGCGGGAGGCGGGAGACCCAGTACTTC.

This clonotype was picked up one time. The rearrangement links TRBV7-8 to TRBJ2-1; 7 bases fit TRBD2. The CDR3 runs to 16 residues. Trimming cost V 4 bases and J 5 bases; bases outside gene matches: 11. Looked up from germline, CDR1 is SGHVS and CDR2 is FQNEAQ. The CDR3 DNA reads TGTGCCAGCAGCTCTCGGACTAGGGGTGTAAACAATGAGCAGTTCTTC. Residues: CASSSRTRGVNNEQFF. The full variable domain, with the rest looked up from reference TRBV7-8 and TRBJ2-1, is GAGVSQSPRYKVAKRGQDVALRCDPISGHVSLFWYQQALGQGPEFLTYFQNEAQLDKSGLPSDRFFAERPEGSVSTLKIQRTQQEDSAVYLCASSSRTRGVNNEQFFGPGTRLTVL.

This chain uses TRBV6-1 with TRBJ2-7; 10 bases are shared with TRBD1. CDR3 size: 14 residues. In germline, CDR1 is MNHNS, CDR2 SASEGT. The V gene end was trimmed by 4 bases and the J gene end by 2 bases; junction bases not matched to a gene: 2. Here the CDR3 reads CASSGTGGTYEQYF. CDR3 coding DNA: TGTGCCAGCAGTGGGACAGGGGGAACCTACGAGCAGTACTTC.

The CDR3 protein is CASSLFSVAGENTEAFF. In DNA form, the CDR3 reads TGTGCCAGCAGTTTATTTTCCGTGGCAGGAGAGAACACTGAAGCTTTCTTT. The gene calls are TRBV27 and TRBJ1-1; D is uncertain. V lost 1 base, J lost 1 base, and 16 bases lay in between. CDR3 size: 17 residues. Germline V gene sequence: CDR1 MNHEY, CDR2 SMNVEV (reference sequence).

The gene calls are TRBV7-9 and TRBJ1-2; D uncertain. Germline CDR1 SEHNR, CDR2 FQNEAQ (reference sequence). This CDR3 region has 14 residues. V lost 0 bases to trimming and J lost 5 bases, with 10 bases between them. The CDR3, as DNA: TGTGCCAGCAGCTTAGCTCGCGGCCTTTATGGCTACACCTTC. Residues: CASSLARGLYGYTF.

DNA of the CDR3: TGTGCCAGCAGGGCTCTTCCCTGGGATGAGCAGTTCTTC. Translation gives CASRALPWDEQFF. The V gene is TRBV2, the J gene TRBJ2-1; D call uncertain. The CDR3 covers 13 residues. The V and J ends lost 6 bases and 8 bases respectively, with 14 bases between them. The germline V gene has CDR1 SNHLY and CDR2 FYNNEI.

This clonotype has more than one count but fewer than ten. V and J are TRBV7-9 and TRBJ2-3; D not resolved. Trimming stripped 1 base from V and 3 bases from J, with 8 bases between. The CDR3 length is 14 residues. Germline loops: CDR1 SEHNR, CDR2 FQNEAQ (reference sequence). CDR3 DNA sequence: TGTGCCAGCAGCTTAGAGGGCCTGACAGATACGCAGTATTTT. It codes for CASSLEGLTDTQYF.

This clonotype was counted between two and nine times. The chain links TRBV5-1 to TRBJ1-2; D gene uncertain. The germline V gene has CDR1 SGHRS and CDR2 YFSETQ. Trimming left V 1 base short and J 3 bases short, with 10 bases between. The CDR3 contains 14 residues. CDR3 protein: CASSLTVEDYGYTF. The CDR3 region has the DNA TGCGCCAGCAGCTTGACGGTGGAGGACTATGGCTACACCTTC. Drawing the rest from reference TRBV5-1 and TRBJ1-2, the complete variable domain is KAGVTQTPRYLIKTRGQQVTLSCSPISGHRSVSWYQQTPGQGLQFLFEYFSETQRNKGNFPGRFSGRQFSNSRSEMNVSTLELGDSALYLCASSLTVEDYGYTFGSGTRLTVV.

The chain employs TRBV20-1 and TRBJ2-1; the match to TRBD2 covers 9 bases. The CDR3 consists of 14 residues. The germline V gene encodes CDR1 DFQATT and CDR2 SNEGSKA (reference sequence). J lost 5 bases, V lost 3 bases, and 5 bases had no gene match. In DNA, the CDR3 is TGCAGTGCTAGTCAACTAGCGGGCGACAATGAGCAGTTCTTC. It encodes CSASQLAGDNEQFF.

CDR3 residues: CASAGSPNSPLHF. The CDR3 DNA reads TGTGCCAGCGCGGGATCACCTAATTCACCCCTCCACTTT. This rearrangement joins TRBV5-8 to TRBJ1-6; no clear D gene. The CDR3 sequence is 13 residues long. CDR1 SGHTS and CDR2 YDEGEE come from the germline V gene. V was trimmed by 7 bases and J by 6 bases, leaving 11 bases between them.

The chain employs TRBV20-1 and TRBJ2-7; tentatively, D is TRBD1 or TRBD2 (5 bases each). V was shortened by 3 bases and J by 6 bases, with 9 bases between the two germline ends. The V gene's germline CDR1 is DFQATT and CDR2 SNEGSKA (reference sequence). This CDR3 has 11 residues. CDR3 nucleotides: TGCAGTGCTAGTGGGGGACCCGAGCAGTACTTC. It codes for CSASGGPEQYF.

This clonotype was seen a handful of times. The rearrangement links TRBV6-1 to TRBJ2-1; D remains ambiguous. CDR3 length: 13 amino acids. Germline-derived CDR1 and CDR2 are MNHNS and SASEGT. Trimming took 4 bases from V and 6 from J, leaving 10 bases between them. This CDR3 is CASSVDWSNEQFF. DNA of the CDR3: TGTGCCAGCAGTGTCGACTGGAGCAATGAGCAGTTCTTC.

This chain connects TRBV20-1 to TRBJ2-7; D is unresolved. V was cut by 2 bases and J by 9 bases, with 11 bases left in between. The CDR3 is made up of 11 amino acids. Germline assignment: CDR1 DFQATT and CDR2 SNEGSKA (reference sequence). DNA for the CDR3: TGCAGTGCTAGACCCGACCAGCGGCAGTACTTC. This sequence encodes CSARPDQRQYF.

V is TRBV7-2 and J is TRBJ2-2; D may be TRBD1 or TRBD2 (5 bases each). The CDR3 length is 15 residues. Germline lookup yields CDR1 SGHTA and CDR2 FQGNSA. Trimming left V 4 bases short and J 2 bases short, with 11 bases between. CDR3 region: CASSSSGANTGELFF. The DNA of the CDR3 is TGTGCCAGCAGCTCATCCGGGGCCAACACCGGGGAGCTGTTTTTT.

The chain recombines TRBV5-8 with TRBJ2-5, with 12 bases matching TRBD2. There are 15 residues in the CDR3. V was pared by 0 bases and J by 5 bases, with 2 bases of the junction left unmatched. Germline values: CDR1 SGHTS, CDR2 YDEGEE. CDR3 sequence reads: CASSLGLAGDETQYF. The CDR3, as DNA: TGTGCCAGCAGCTTGGGACTAGCGGGGGATGAGACCCAGTACTTC.

The chain combines TRBV20-1 with TRBJ2-5; D not certain. The ends were cut back, 0 bases at V and 5 bases at J, with 16 bases in the middle. CDR3 length: 15 amino acids. CDR1 DFQATT and CDR2 SNEGSKA come from the germline V gene (reference sequence). The CDR3 coding sequence is TGCAGTGCTAGAGATTTGGGCAGGATCATGGAGACCCAGTACTTC. Translated: CSARDLGRIMETQYF.

This clonotype showed up just a few times. The V and J genes are TRBV11-3 and TRBJ2-7, with 8 bases lining up with TRBD2. J gave up 1 base and V 9 bases, and 14 bases lay outside the gene matches. From germline, CDR1 is SGHNT and CDR2 YENEEA. The CDR3 is 16 amino acids. The CDR3 spells CARDRTSGRKSYEQYF. DNA for the CDR3: TGTGCCAGAGACCGCACTAGCGGACGGAAATCCTACGAGCAGTACTTC.

The rearrangement links TRBV7-6 to TRBJ2-7; no clear D. The germline V and J ends were trimmed by 1 base and 7 bases, with 5 bases remaining between them. This CDR3 is 11 amino acids long. Germline CDR1 SGHVS, CDR2 FNYEAQ. CDR3 nucleotides: TGTGCCAGCAGCTTAGACGGGGAGCAGTACTTC. It is translated as CASSLDGEQYF.

This clonotype was picked up a small number of times. The chain employs TRBV15 and TRBJ2-7; 9 bases map to TRBD2. The CDR3 consists of 16 residues. V lost 1 base to trimming and J lost 1 base; unmatched junction nucleotides: 5. Per germline, CDR1 LNHNV and CDR2 YYDKDF (reference sequence). Here the CDR3 reads CATSRVSGSQSYEQYF. CDR3 nucleotide sequence: TGTGCCACCAGCAGAGTTAGCGGGAGTCAATCCTACGAGCAGTACTTC.

This chain connects TRBV10-3 to TRBJ1-1; D may be TRBD1 (6 bases). Germline V CDR1 and CDR2: ENHRY, SYGVKD. CDR3 length equals 13 residues. Trimming removed 7 bases at V and 5 bases at J, with 14 bases between. CDR3: CAINQGGRTEAFF. CDR3 nucleotides: TGTGCCATCAACCAAGGGGGGAGGACTGAAGCTTTCTTT.